This TCR beta chain was observed in a study of cytomegalovirus exposure and HLA in healthy donors. Study findings and constraints: Among the sequence variants, a highly shared cluster was likely an artifact of sequencing. The productive fraction for most TCR beta V segments was about 90% or about 30% in an earlier analysis.

PCR amplification relied on 60 Vbeta primers (plus 13 Jbeta primers). How the authors handled the data: Tens of millions of unique TCR beta chains, roughly 11 million of them shared, were counted by a later analysis. Data came from immunoSEQ multiplex PCR; TCRdb stores just in-frame clones and leaves some out. The D gene and trimming were derived from the DNA, and the V and J assignments and clone size from that table. The sample includes some 190,000 clones, 75% to 90% of them seen just once. To note about this clone: The antigen remains undetermined.

The sequence derives from a girl aged 5-17 years in good health and CMV-seropositive. The specimen was PBMCs.

CDR3 amino acids: CSVEVPGWAGNTIYF. In DNA form, the CDR3 reads TGCAGCGTTGAAGTCCCAGGGTGGGCTGGAAACACCATATATTTT. The chain joins TRBV29-1 to TRBJ1-3, with D perhaps matching TRBD1 (5 bases). The V end lost 1 base, the J end lost 2 bases, and 12 bases lay between the germline ends. The CDR3 has 15 amino acids. The germline gives CDR1 SQVTM, CDR2 ANQGSEA.